This entry lists 5 T cell receptor beta chains sequenced from one sample in a study of cytomegalovirus exposure and HLA in healthy donors. The PCR was carried out with 60 Vbeta primers and 13 Jbeta primers. TCRdb's table, derived via immunoSEQ multiplex PCR, lists solely in-frame clones and lacks some. The repertoire holds around 68,000 clones, with 75% as singletons. The sample comprised PBMCs. These receptors originate from a woman in her 30s in good health and CMV-seropositive.

The chain couples TRBV13 to TRBJ1-3; 9 nucleotides match TRBD1. This CDR3 contains 14 residues. Germline V gives CDR1 PRHDT, CDR2 FYEKMQ (reference sequence). V dropped 5 bases and J dropped 6; count of bases not matched to a gene: 5. DNA of the CDR3: TGTGCCAGCAGCACGACAGGGGGTTCAAACACCATATATTTT. This translates into CASSTTGGSNTIYF.

The J gene is TRBJ2-1, the V gene TRBV9; no reliable D call. Germline V gives CDR1 SGDLS, CDR2 YYNGEE. V was clipped by 3 bases and J by 3 bases, with 10 bases between them. CDR3 length: 14 amino acids. CDR3 in DNA: TGTGCCAGCAGCGGGAGAAGAGGCTACAATGAGCAGTTCTTC. Translating it yields CASSGRRGYNEQFF.

The rearrangement joins TRBV7-2 to TRBJ2-5; 9 bases are a match to TRBD2. V dropped 7 bases and J dropped 4; count of bases not matched to a gene: 10. The CDR3 is 15 residues long. In germline, CDR1 is SGHTA, CDR2 FQGNSA. CDR3 in DNA: TGTGCCAGCACCCCAGGTGTGCGGGAGGGAGAGACCCAGTACTTC. Its translation: CASTPGVREGETQYF.

This clone is medium-sized (0.01 to 0.1%) within its sample. The chain carries TRBV28 and TRBJ1-5; the D gene is possibly TRBD1 (5 bases). Germline lookup yields CDR1 MDHEN and CDR2 SYDVKM. Trimming pared 7 bases from V and 2 bases from J, leaving 15 bases between. The CDR3 has 15 amino acids. The CDR3 spells CASTPLGEGNQPQHF. In DNA form, the CDR3 reads TGTGCCAGCACCCCCCTAGGGGAGGGCAATCAGCCCCAGCATTTT.

This clone was observed once. The rearrangement uses TRBV7-2 and TRBJ2-1; maybe TRBD1 (5 bases). Trimming left V 1 base short and J 12 bases short, with 13 bases between. The CDR3 length is 13 residues. Germline CDR1 SGHTA, CDR2 FQGNSA. The CDR3 region has the DNA TGTGCCAGCAGCTTAGTTCAGGGCTCCATGCAGTTCTTC. Translated, it gives CASSLVQGSMQFF.